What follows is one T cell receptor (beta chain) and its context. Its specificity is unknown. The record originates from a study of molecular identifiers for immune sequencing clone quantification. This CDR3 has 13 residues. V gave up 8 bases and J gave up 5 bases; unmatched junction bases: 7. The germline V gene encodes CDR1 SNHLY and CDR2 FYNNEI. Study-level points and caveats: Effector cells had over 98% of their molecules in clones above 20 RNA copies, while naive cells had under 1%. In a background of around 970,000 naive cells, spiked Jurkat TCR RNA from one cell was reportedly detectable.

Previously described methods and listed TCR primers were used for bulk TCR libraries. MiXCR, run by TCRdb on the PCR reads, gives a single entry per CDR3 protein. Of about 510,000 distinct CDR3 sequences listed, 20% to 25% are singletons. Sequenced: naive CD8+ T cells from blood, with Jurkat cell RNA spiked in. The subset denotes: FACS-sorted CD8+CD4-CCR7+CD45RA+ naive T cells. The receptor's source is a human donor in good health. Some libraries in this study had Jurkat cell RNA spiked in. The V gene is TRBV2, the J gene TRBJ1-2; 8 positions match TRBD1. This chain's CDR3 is CASEGQGGYGYTF. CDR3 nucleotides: TGTGCCAGCGAAGGACAGGGAGGTTATGGCTACACCTTC. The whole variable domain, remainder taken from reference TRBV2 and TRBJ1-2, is EPEVTQTPSHQVTQMGQEVILRCVPISNHLYFYWYRQILGQKVEFLVSFYNNEISEKSEIFDDQFSVERPDGSNFTLKIRSTKLEDSAMYFCASEGQGGYGYTFGSGTRLTVV.